The clone carrying this T cell receptor beta chain was recorded a few times. Its antigen is currently unknown. Among the donors, all were healthy bone marrow donors. This sample is part of a study of cytomegalovirus exposure and HLA in healthy donors. Study summary: Unique TCRs numbering some 80 million, obtained from HLA-typed donors, made up an early data release.

This CDR3 has 15 amino acids. Trimming removed 5 bases from V and 0 bases from J, with 11 bases in between. The germline V gene encodes CDR1 MDHEN and CDR2 SYDVKM. With 60 Vbeta and 13 Jbeta primers, the PCR was carried out. Method: immunoSEQ multiplex PCR; TCRdb's copy keeps in-frame clones and lacks some. Of roughly 100,000 clones in the sample, 13% to 15% are singletons; the top ten hold over 0.8%. The study, taken as a whole, reports: A previous analysis found most TCR beta V segments productive roughly 90% or roughly 30% of the time. It has been reported that TCR beta sequences accurately predicted the HLA-A and HLA-B alleles of most subjects.

The TCR was taken from a female donor in good health and CMV-seronegative. The genes are TRBV28 and TRBJ1-3, with unresolved D. Sequencing was carried out using PBMCs. This chain's CDR3 is CASSPWLNSGNTIYF. The CDR3 DNA sequence: TGTGCCAGCAGTCCGTGGCTCAACTCTGGAAACACCATATATTTT.